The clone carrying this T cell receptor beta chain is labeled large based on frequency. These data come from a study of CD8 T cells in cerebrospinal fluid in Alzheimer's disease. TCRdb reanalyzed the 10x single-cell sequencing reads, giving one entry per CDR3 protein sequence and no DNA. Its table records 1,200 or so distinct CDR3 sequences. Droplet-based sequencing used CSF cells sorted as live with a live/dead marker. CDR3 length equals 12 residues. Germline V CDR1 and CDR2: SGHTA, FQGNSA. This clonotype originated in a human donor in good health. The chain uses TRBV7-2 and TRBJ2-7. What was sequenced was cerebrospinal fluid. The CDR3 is CASSRQSYEQYF.